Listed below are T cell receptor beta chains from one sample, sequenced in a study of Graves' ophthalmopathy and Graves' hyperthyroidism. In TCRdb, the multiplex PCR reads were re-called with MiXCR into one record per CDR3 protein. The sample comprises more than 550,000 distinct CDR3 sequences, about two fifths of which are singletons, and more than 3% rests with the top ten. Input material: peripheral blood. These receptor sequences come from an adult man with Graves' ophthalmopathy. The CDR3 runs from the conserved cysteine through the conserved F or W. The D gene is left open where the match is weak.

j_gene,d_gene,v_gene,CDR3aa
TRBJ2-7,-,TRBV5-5,CASSLEGVWEQYF
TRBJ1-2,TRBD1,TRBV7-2,CASSLLTGGFYGYTF
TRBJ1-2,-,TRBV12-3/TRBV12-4,CASSLARGGYGYTF
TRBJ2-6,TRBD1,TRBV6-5,CASRLPPGQGLSSGANVLTF
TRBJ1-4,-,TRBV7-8,CASSLATDNEKLFF
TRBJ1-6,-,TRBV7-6,CASSQGVAYSYNSPLHF
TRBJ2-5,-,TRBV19,CASSLTGRDGQETQYF
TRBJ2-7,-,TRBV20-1,CSASSRAGLYEQYF
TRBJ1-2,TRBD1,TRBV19,CANSTTGGLRFF
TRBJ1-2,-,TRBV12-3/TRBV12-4,CASSTSRNSGYTF
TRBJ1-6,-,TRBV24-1,CATSDGVSPLHF